This TCR beta chain was retrieved from a study of blood T cell repertoires in COVID-19 (dated by TCRdb to 2018 to 2021). With regard to the full study: Samples from collaborators originated in the United States, Italy and Spain and spanned both the acute and convalescent phases of COVID-19. The material from the prospective study consisted of cDNA or gDNA derived from T cells, B-cell-depleted T cells, or PBMCs. Subjects who had been exposed to COVID-19, were actively infected with it, or had recovered from it provided the deeply sampled blood TCRbeta repertoires that made up the dataset. The repertoires were released in a freely available public database intended as a resource for research on the immune response to SARS-CoV-2. The samples were drawn from the first 160 participants of the ongoing ImmuneRACE study and from over 950 subjects provided by 6 global collaborators. Nearly every sample came with metadata listing a de-identified subject ID, COVID-19 status, age in years and sex. Where HLA class I and class II types were available, the types were taken from metadata supplied by the sample provider, not from assay-based typing.

What the work shows at the level of the full study, not this receptor alone: The amount of clinical and demographic metadata varied by source and participant and was provided uncurated.

TCRbeta CDR3 regions were amplified from genomic DNA using the immunoSEQ Assay, a bias-controlled multiplex PCR. The study's own analysis went as follows. Nucleated cell counts per sample were estimated from amplification of reference gene primers within the assay. To quantify the absolute abundance of each unique TCRbeta CDR3 rearrangement, sequence reads were collapsed and filtered. For each sample, productive Simpson clonality was calculated by taking the square root of Simpson's diversity index across productive rearrangements. In its TCRdb copy, this immuneACCESS table keeps in-frame sequences only and misses some clones. Where compared with another copy, unresolved V genes explain less than half of these, and the others have no known cause. Clone size and the V and J calls come from that table; the DNA yielded D and trimming. The sample table records 240,000 or so clones; about 84% of these occur just once. The top ten constitute 9% to 15% of the sample.

Concerning this clone: Which antigen it targets is not known. Qualities for individual bases were not recorded, and no much larger clone is one base off. Other DNA sequences in the same sample also yield this CDR3.

The cysteine opens and the phenylalanine closes a CDR3 of 15 amino acids. This entry keeps only the CDR3 DNA: 45 bases, framed from base 1. Reading the germline V gene gives CDR1 MDHEN and CDR2 SYDVKM. For this chain, trimming is 5 bases at the V end and 0 bases at the J end, and the number of junction bases without a gene match is 4. Each collaborating institution followed its own protocols to collect whole blood in K2EDTA tubes. For TCRbeta analysis, collaborator samples were shipped as frozen whole blood, as isolated PBMCs, or as DNA extracted from either sample type. The sequence was obtained from a man older than 75 with acute or convalescent COVID-19. The source material was peripheral blood. The chain is encoded by TRBV28 joined to TRBJ2-1; 7 bases in the middle match TRBD2. The DNA sequence is TGTGCCAGCAGTAGTGGGGGGGTCTCCTACAATGAGCAGTTCTTC. This codes for CASSSGGVSYNEQFF.